Sequencing of this T cell receptor beta chain was carried out in a study of T-cell reconstitution after alpha-beta-depleted transplantation in children (TCRdb year 2016). Regarding the research as a whole: Using TCR repertoire profiling, the study quantitatively followed how T-cell immune reconstitution unfolded in children after TCRalphabeta/CD19-depleted allogeneic hematopoietic cell transplantation. General findings and caveats noted by the study authors: Over the following months the frequencies of hyperexpanded clones went down, and after one year T-cell counts and TCRbeta diversity were mostly credited to newly produced T cells. The apparently early alphabetaT-cell count recovery about two months after transplant was reportedly dependent on only several hundred rapidly expanded clones derived from non-depleted graft cells. In some patients, the high TCRbeta diversity seen at day 60 was put down to recipient T cells and intrathymic progenitors that had survived conditioning.

This clonotype was seen only a few times. Its cognate antigen has yet to be identified. Base qualities are not recorded, but no much larger clone differs from it by a single base. In light of the paper, this sample's treatment or condition label describes: allogeneic hematopoietic cell transplantation with graft depleted of TCRalphabeta T cells and CD19 B cells. The transplant recipients were children given TCRalphabeta/CD19-depleted allogeneic hematopoietic cell grafts. From cysteine to phenylalanine, the CDR3 is 13 amino acids long. Of the read, only the CDR3 DNA is kept; its 39 bases are in frame from base 1. V loses 6 bases at its end and J loses 8 bases; junction bases beyond the gene matches: 4. Preparation of the library involved PCR. Sequencing took place on an Illumina HiSeq 2500. TCR library preparation used molecular barcoding, with unique molecular identifiers applied to normalize quantification of the TCRbeta repertoire. TCRdb trimmed the raw reads at Q25, called clones with MiXCR and kept productive beta chains. Rows are combined by CDR3 protein, so each entry shows the most common genes and DNA. This sample gives about 440,000 distinct CDR3 sequences in total; roughly 43% of them show up just once. Together, the top ten hold roughly a quarter of the sample.

This TCR derives from a girl aged 2 to 10 with aplastic anemia, due to receive a stem cell transplant. The chain is made from TRBV6-7 and TRBJ2-2; TRBD2 lines up with 9 middle nucleotides. Being an ORF, TRBV6-7 has a function that is uncertain. Sequenced material: PBMCs, taken before TCRalphabeta/CD19-depleted stem cell transplant. In nucleotide form, the sequence is TGTGCCAGCAGGAGCGGGAGGATAGGGGAGCTGTTTTTT. This yields the protein CASRSGRIGELFF.